Following are 19 T cell receptor beta chains from one sample sequenced in a study of shared clonotypes between healthy human individuals. Method: immunoSEQ multiplex PCR; TCRdb's copy keeps in-frame clones and lacks some. In the table there are over a million clones, roughly 95% of which are singletons. The sample was naive CD4+ T cells sorted from blood. This sample's subset: CD45RA+ positively selected. The receptors derive from a young man in good health.

This clone was observed once. The chain couples TRBV18 to TRBJ1-1; D might be TRBD1 (6 bases). This CDR3 is built from 12 residues. Germline-derived CDR1 and CDR2 are KGHSH and LQKENI. Trimming took 4 bases from V and 4 from J, leaving 7 bases between them. CDR3 nucleotide sequence: TGTGCCAGCTCACAGGGGGGCACTGAAGCTTTCTTT. Encoded protein: CASSQGGTEAFF.

The V and J genes are TRBV29-1 and TRBJ1-2; TRBD1 matches at 9 bases. Germline loops: CDR1 SQVTM, CDR2 ANQGSEA. After removal of 6 bases from V and 2 bases from J, the junction contained 4 bases not matched to a gene. This CDR3 has 13 amino acids. CDR3 DNA: TGCAGCGTCGGACAGGGGCCAAACTATGGCTACACCTTC. Amino acids: CSVGQGPNYGYTF. Full variable domain (rest looked up from reference TRBV29-1 and TRBJ1-2): SAVISQKPSRDICQRGTSLTIQCQVDSQVTMMFWYRQQPGQSLTLIATANQGSEATYESGFVIDKFPISRPNLTFSTLTVSNMSPEDSSIYLCSVGQGPNYGYTFGSGTRLTVV.

This chain uses TRBV28 with TRBJ2-7, with a weak D call TRBD1 (5 bases). This CDR3 is 14 amino acids long. Looked up from germline, CDR1 is MDHEN and CDR2 is SYDVKM. V lost 1 base, J lost 0 bases, and 7 bases lay in between. The CDR3 here is CASSLYQGSYEQYF. The CDR3 nucleotides are TGTGCCAGCAGTTTATACCAGGGCTCCTACGAGCAGTACTTC.

V and J are TRBV11-2 and TRBJ2-7, with TRBD1 identical over 11 bases. The CDR3 has 15 amino acids. Trimming cost V 0 bases and J 3 bases; bases outside gene matches: 1. Germline assignment: CDR1 SGHAT and CDR2 FQNNGV. DNA for the CDR3: TGTGCCAGCAGCTTAGAGGGGACAGGGGGCTACGAGCAGTACTTC. Its protein product is CASSLEGTGGYEQYF.

J is TRBJ2-7 and V is TRBV19; tentative D call: TRBD2 (5 bases). This CDR3 has 14 amino acids. Germline V CDR1 and CDR2: LNHDA, SQIVND (reference sequence). V was cut by 3 bases and J by 2 bases, with 11 bases left in between. The CDR3 here is CASSILGEPYEQYF. CDR3 coding DNA: TGTGCCAGTAGTATTCTCGGGGAACCCTACGAGCAGTACTTC.

The chain links TRBV6-1 to TRBJ2-5, with 8 bases lining up with TRBD2. V shed 7 bases and J 5 bases; nucleotides not matched to a gene: 6. Germline-derived CDR1 and CDR2 are MNHNS and SASEGT. This CDR3 has 13 residues. The CDR3 sequence: CASTLAGHETQYF. CDR3 sequence (DNA): TGTGCCAGCACCTTAGCGGGACATGAGACCCAGTACTTC.

The rearrangement links TRBV6-5 to TRBJ1-4, with 9 bases matching TRBD1. CDR1 is MNHEY and CDR2 is SVGAGI in the germline V gene. V was pared by 8 bases and J by 8 bases, with 9 bases of the junction left unmatched. CDR3 length: 14 amino acids. In DNA, the CDR3 is TGTGCCAGCGCGTGGGACAGGGTACGGGAAAAACTGTTTTTT. It yields the protein CASAWDRVREKLFF.

This sequence joins TRBV5-1 and TRBJ1-2; no reliable D call. The germline CDR1 and CDR2 sequences are SGHRS and YFSETQ. V lost 0 bases and J lost 4, with 10 bases in between. The CDR3 is 14 amino acids. The CDR3: CASSLAEVGYGYTF. CDR3 in DNA: TGCGCCAGCAGCTTGGCCGAGGTAGGCTATGGCTACACCTTC.

The chain joins TRBV6-1 to TRBJ1-4, with 8 bases identical to TRBD1. The CDR3 runs to 14 residues. Trimming took 6 bases from V and 7 from J; bases not matched to a gene: 7. Looked up from germline, CDR1 is MNHNS and CDR2 is SASEGT. CDR3 residues: CASSRGRGIEKLFF. The CDR3 DNA sequence: TGTGCCAGCAGCAGGGGGCGCGGGATTGAAAAACTGTTTTTT.

This chain links TRBV11-2 with TRBJ2-5; 10 bases line up with TRBD2. The CDR3 has 16 amino acids. CDR1 and CDR2 from the germline V gene are SGHAT and FQNNGV. After removal of 1 base from V and 5 bases from J, the junction contained 7 bases not matched to a gene. CDR3 DNA: TGTGCCAGCAGCTTAGGTCTAGCGGGAGTTAGGGAGACCCAGTACTTC. Its translation is CASSLGLAGVRETQYF. Full variable domain (remainder filled in from reference TRBV11-2 and TRBJ2-5): EAGVAQSPRYKIIEKRQSVAFWCNPISGHATLYWYQQILGQGPKLLIQFQNNGVVDDSQLPKDRFSAERLKGVDSTLKIQPAKLEDSAVYLCASSLGLAGVRETQYFGPGTRLLVL.

Turning to this clone: Other nucleotide sequences in the sample specify the same CDR3. In DNA, the CDR3 is TGCGCCAGCAGCTTAGACACTGCCTACGAGCAGTACTTC. This codes for CASSLDTAYEQYF. The rearrangement joins TRBV5-1 to TRBJ2-7; D call uncertain. The CDR3 has 13 amino acids. CDR1 is SGHRS, CDR2 YFSETQ, per germline. V dropped 2 bases and J dropped 2 bases, with 8 bases sitting between them.

The V and J genes are TRBV10-3 and TRBJ2-1; a possible D gene is TRBD1 (6 bases). Per the germline V gene, CDR1 is ENHRY and CDR2 is SYGVKD. Trimming took off 6 bases at V and 0 bases at J, with 12 bases between the two ends. The CDR3 runs to 15 residues. CDR3 nucleotides: TGTGCCATCAGGCAACAGGGTCGCTCCTACAATGAGCAGTTCTTC. Protein: CAIRQQGRSYNEQFF.

In its sample, this clone was seen once. V usage is TRBV7-9 and J usage is TRBJ1-4; TRBD1 matches 8 bases. CDR1 SEHNR and CDR2 FQNEAQ come from the germline V gene (reference sequence). Trimming removed 5 bases from V and 7 bases from J; junction bases left unmatched: 3. The CDR3 extends over 13 amino acids. CDR3 nucleotides: TGTGCCAGCAGCCTCGGGACAGGTGAAAAACTGTTTTTT. It specifies CASSLGTGEKLFF.

This rearrangement joins TRBV28 to TRBJ2-5; 8 bases fit TRBD2. Looked up from germline, CDR1 is MDHEN and CDR2 is SYDVKM. Trimming took 6 bases from V and 3 from J; bases not matched to a gene: 9. The CDR3 runs to 15 residues. DNA of the CDR3: TGTGCCAGCAGGGAGCGGGAGCCAACCAAAGAGACCCAGTACTTC. Translating it yields CASREREPTKETQYF.

The chain recombines TRBV11-2 with TRBJ2-3; 13 bases agree with TRBD2. The CDR3 runs to 15 residues. Germline V gives CDR1 SGHAT, CDR2 FQNNGV. Unmatched junction bases numbered 4, after V lost 2 bases and J lost 8 bases. The CDR3 bases are TGTGCCAGCAGCTTACGGGGACTAGCGGGATTTACGCAGTATTTT. It yields the protein CASSLRGLAGFTQYF.

The chain combines TRBV9 with TRBJ2-1; 10 bases align to TRBD2. Trimming at V came to 4 bases and at J to 9 bases, leaving 1 base not matched to a gene. From germline, CDR1 is SGDLS and CDR2 YYNGEE. The CDR3 extends over 12 amino acids. CDR3 sequence reads: CASSPSGSEQFF. CDR3 sequence (DNA): TGTGCCAGCAGCCCTAGCGGGAGTGAGCAGTTCTTC.

The V call is TRBV6-1, the J call TRBJ2-7; TRBD1 aligns across 8 bases. The V and J ends lost 10 bases and 3 bases, in that order; junction bases with no gene match: 8. Germline V CDR1 and CDR2: MNHNS, SASEGT. The CDR3 runs to 13 residues. CDR3 residues: CATTPGQDYEQYF. DNA for the CDR3: TGTGCCACCACGCCGGGACAGGACTACGAGCAGTACTTC.

V usage is TRBV7-9 and J usage is TRBJ2-3; D is perhaps TRBD2 (6 bases). The V gene lost 3 bases and the J gene lost 6 bases, with 13 bases spanning the gap. This CDR3 region has 14 residues. The germline V gene encodes CDR1 SEHNR and CDR2 FQNEAQ (reference sequence). CDR3 region: CASSFTGTADTQYF. The CDR3 bases are TGTGCCAGCAGCTTTACTGGGACTGCCGATACGCAGTATTTT.

The chain joins TRBV11-2 to TRBJ2-1; 14 bases align to TRBD2. The junction had 10 bases not matched to a gene; V was cut back by 5 bases and J by 7 bases. The CDR3 runs to 17 residues. Germline lookup yields CDR1 SGHAT and CDR2 FQNNGV. This CDR3 reads CASSIASGLAGVNEQFF. The DNA of the CDR3 is TGTGCCAGCAGCATCGCCTCGGGACTAGCGGGAGTAAATGAGCAGTTCTTC.